The next 6 T cell receptor beta chains were all read from a single sample in a study of Ad26.COV2.S vaccination and SARS-CoV-2 variants. Noted treatment: roughly 19 received Ad26.COV2.S at low or high dose, single or two shots; 5 received placebo; per-sample allocation not given. On day 63 after the first injection, vaccine and placebo recipients gave samples. Repertoires were generated with immunoSEQ multiplex PCR, while TCRdb's copy carries only in-frame clones and drops some. The sample lists about 420,000 clones; approximately 87% were seen once. The sequences come from peripheral blood, collected in a trial of Ad26.COV2.S vaccine versus placebo. Receptors were obtained from a person aged 18-60 years who received the Ad26.COV2.S COVID-19 vaccine or a placebo.

V gene TRBV18 combines with J gene TRBJ2-7; 7 bases line up with TRBD1. The CDR3 is 14 amino acids. V dropped 6 bases and J dropped 2; count of bases not matched to a gene: 7. In germline, CDR1 is KGHSH, CDR2 LQKENI. CDR3 coding DNA: TGTGCCAGCTCGCCAGCAGGACAGGCCTACGAGCAGTACTTC. It encodes CASSPAGQAYEQYF.

The chain combines TRBV12-3 or TRBV12-4 with TRBJ1-1; D gene ambiguous. The CDR3 is 12 residues long. V was shortened by 8 bases and J by 1 base, with 8 bases between the two germline ends. CDR3 in DNA: TGTGCCAGCGGACGGCGGAACACTGAAGCTTTCTTT. The encoded protein is CASGRRNTEAFF.

The chain links TRBV4-1 to TRBJ1-3; a possible D gene is TRBD1 (5 bases). Trimming stripped 1 base from V and 2 bases from J, with 15 bases between. CDR1 is MGHRA and CDR2 is YSYEKL in the germline V gene. This CDR3 comprises 17 residues. This CDR3 reads CASSQGSSGEAGNTIYF. The CDR3 DNA follows: TGCGCCAGCAGCCAAGGATCGTCGGGGGAGGCTGGAAACACCATATATTTT.

The chain recombines TRBV7-2 with TRBJ2-1; 9 nucleotides line up with TRBD2. The CDR3 is 15 residues long. The junction had 0 bases not matched to a gene; V was cut back by 0 bases and J by 3 bases. Germline CDR1 is SGHTA and CDR2 is FQGNSA. The CDR3, as DNA: TGTGCCAGCAGCTTAGCTAGCGGGGGCTACAATGAGCAGTTCTTC. Translating it yields CASSLASGGYNEQFF.

With respect to this clone: A much bigger clone sits one base away, suggesting this may be a read error. The chain joins TRBV6-1 to TRBJ2-7; D remains ambiguous. V lost 1 base and J lost 0, with 7 bases in between. Germline values: CDR1 MNHNS, CDR2 SASEGT. This CDR3 region has 14 residues. This CDR3 is CASSEGYSSYEQYF. DNA of the CDR3: TGTGCCAGCAGTGAAGGGTACAGCTCCTACGAGCAGTACTTC.

V usage is TRBV5-1 and J usage is TRBJ2-3; D not certain. The V end lost 1 base, the J end lost 4 bases, and 16 bases lay between the germline ends. Germline CDR1 and CDR2: SGHRS and YFSETQ. The CDR3 has 16 residues. As DNA, the CDR3 is TGCGCCAGCAGCTTGATGTCAGGCGTTTGGGCAGATACGCAGTATTTT. Amino acids: CASSLMSGVWADTQYF.